This T cell receptor (beta chain) was retrieved from a study of cytomegalovirus exposure and HLA in healthy donors. This PCR relied on a set of 60 Vbeta primers and 13 Jbeta primers. The data were produced by immunoSEQ multiplex PCR, yet TCRdb's version contains in-frame clones alone and is incomplete. Of approximately 110,000 clones listed, 80% to 90% were seen once; the top ten hold 0.95% to 1.4%. The clonotype comes from a woman in her 30s in good health and CMV-seronegative. The sample was PBMCs.

The CDR3 region has the DNA TGTGCCAGTAGTATGAGGTTCCGGATAAACACTGAAGCTTTCTTT. Its protein is CASSMRFRINTEAFF. The rearrangement joins TRBV19 to TRBJ1-1, with no clear D. V shed 3 bases and J shed 2 bases, with 13 bases lying between them. The CDR3 is 15 residues long. Germline-derived CDR1 and CDR2 are LNHDA and SQIVND (reference sequence).